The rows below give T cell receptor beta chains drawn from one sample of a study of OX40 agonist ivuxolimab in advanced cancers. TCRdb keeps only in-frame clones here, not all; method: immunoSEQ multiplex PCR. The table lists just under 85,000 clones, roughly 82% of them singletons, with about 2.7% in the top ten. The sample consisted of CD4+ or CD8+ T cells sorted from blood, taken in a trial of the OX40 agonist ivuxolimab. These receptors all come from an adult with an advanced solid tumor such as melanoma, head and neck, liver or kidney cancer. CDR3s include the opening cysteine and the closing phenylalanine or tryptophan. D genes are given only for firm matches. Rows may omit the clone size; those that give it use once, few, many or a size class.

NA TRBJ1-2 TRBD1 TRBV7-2 TGTGCCAGCAGCTTAGTAGGGGGAGGGGGCAACTATGGCTACACCTTC CASSLVGGGGNYGYTF
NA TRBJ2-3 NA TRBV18 TGTGCCAGCTCACCGCCCACTCTTTGGACAGATACGCAGTATTTT CASSPPTLWTDTQYF
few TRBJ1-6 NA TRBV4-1 TGCGCCAGCAGCCAAGTTGGAGCTTCACCCCTCCACTTT CASSQVGASPLHF
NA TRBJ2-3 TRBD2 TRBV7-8 TGTGCCAGCAGCTTAGCCGCCAGCGGGGGTACAGATACGCAGTATTTT CASSLAASGGTDTQYF
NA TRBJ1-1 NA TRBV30 TGTGCCTGGAGGCTAATAATGGACATTCCTTTCTTT CAWRLIMDIPFF
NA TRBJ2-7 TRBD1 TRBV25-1 TGTGCCAGCAGTCGGACAGGTTCCTACGAGCAGTACTTC CASSRTGSYEQYF
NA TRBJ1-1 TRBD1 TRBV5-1 TGCGCCAGCAGCGTGGGACAGGCCGACACTGAAGCTTTCTTT CASSVGQADTEAFF
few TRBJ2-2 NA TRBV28 TGTGCCAGCAGTCCCCACGTGGGGGGAGCGTCGAGCACCGGGGAGCTGTTTTTT CASSPHVGGASSTGELFF
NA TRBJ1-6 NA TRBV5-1 TGCGCCAGCAGCTTGGAGGCAGGTGAGAATTCACCCCTCCACTTT CASSLEAGENSPLHF
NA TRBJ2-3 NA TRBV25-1 TGTGCCAGCAGTGAATTGGGGGGCAGAACCAACACAGATACGCAGTATTTT CASSELGGRTNTDTQYF
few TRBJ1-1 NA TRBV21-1 TGTGCCAGCAGCAAAGAGGGAAACACTGAAGCTTTCTTT CASSKEGNTEAFF
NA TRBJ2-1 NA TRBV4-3 TGCGCCAGCAGCCAAGATTTATTCACCAGCTCCTACAATGAGCAGTTCTTC CASSQDLFTSSYNEQFF
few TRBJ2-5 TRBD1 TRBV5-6 TGTGCCAGCAGCATTCCGGGACAGGGAGGGGAGACCCAGTACTTC CASSIPGQGGETQYF
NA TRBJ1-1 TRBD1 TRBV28 TGTGCCAGCAGTCAGGTGGACAGGATGAACACTGAAGCTTTCTTT CASSQVDRMNTEAFF
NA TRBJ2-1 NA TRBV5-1 TGCGCCAGCAGCGTCGACATGCCCTCCTACAATGAGCAGTTCTTC CASSVDMPSYNEQFF
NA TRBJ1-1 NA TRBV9 TGTGCCAGCAGCGTAGATAGTTCAGGGTGGCTGAACACTGAAGCTTTCTTT CASSVDSSGWLNTEAFF
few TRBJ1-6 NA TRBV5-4 TGTGCCAGCCGGGGGGGCGGCAGGGATAATTCACCCCTCCACTTT CASRGGGRDNSPLHF
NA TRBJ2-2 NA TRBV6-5 TGTGCCAGCAGTTCACAGGGCATCTCCGGGGAGCTGTTTTTT CASSSQGISGELFF
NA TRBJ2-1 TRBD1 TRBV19 TGTGCCAGTAGTATAGCAGGGCAGGGGGCTCGGAAGCAGTTCTTC CASSIAGQGARKQFF
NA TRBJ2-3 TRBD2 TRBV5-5 TGTGCCAGCAGCTTGGTCACTAGCGGGGGGTCGAATACGCAGTATTTT CASSLVTSGGSNTQYF
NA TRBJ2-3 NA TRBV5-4 TGTGCCAGCAGCTTAGAGGGATCCAGGGGTACGCAGTATTTT CASSLEGSRGTQYF
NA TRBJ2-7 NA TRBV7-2 TGTGCCAGCAGCAATTACCTCGATGGCTACGAGCAGTACTTC CASSNYLDGYEQYF
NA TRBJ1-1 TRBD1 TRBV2 TGTGCCAGCAGAAAAGGTCCGGGACAGGGGCCCACTGAAGCTTTCTTT CASRKGPGQGPTEAFF
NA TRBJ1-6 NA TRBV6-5 TGTGCCAGCAGTTACGAAATGGAATCACCCCTCCACTTT CASSYEMESPLHF
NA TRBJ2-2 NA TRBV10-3 TGTGCCATCAGTGACACGGGGGTCGGGGAGCTGTTTTTT CAISDTGVGELFF
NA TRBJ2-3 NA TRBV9 TGTGCCAGCAGTGCTATGGGGGGAGCCGCAGATACGCAGTATTTT CASSAMGGAADTQYF
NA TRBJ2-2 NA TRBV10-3 TGTGCCATCAGTGTCGGGCAGGGGCACACCGGGGAGCTGTTTTTT CAISVGQGHTGELFF
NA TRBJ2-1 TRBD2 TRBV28 TGTGCCAGCAGTTTACCGGGACTAGCGTTTGAGCAGTTCTTC CASSLPGLAFEQFF
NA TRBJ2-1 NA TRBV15 TGTGCCACCAGCAGAGGGCAGGGGCCAAGGGATGAGCAGTTCTTC CATSRGQGPRDEQFF
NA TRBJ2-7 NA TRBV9 TGTGCCAGCAGCGTAGGGGGCAACCAGCCTTACGAGCAGTACTTC CASSVGGNQPYEQYF
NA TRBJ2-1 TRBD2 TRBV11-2 TGTGCCAGCAGCTTAGAAGTGTCTGCGGGGGGGTACAATGAGCAGTTCTTC CASSLEVSAGGYNEQFF
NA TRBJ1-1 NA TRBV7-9 TGTGCCAGCAGCTTGGAAGGGATGGGCACTGAAGCTTTCTTT CASSLEGMGTEAFF